The 9 T cell receptor beta chains presented below share a single source sample, sequenced in a study of control samples from healthy donors and cancer patients. The repertoire was sequenced with immunoSEQ multiplex PCR; TCRdb's copy has only in-frame clones and lacks some. The sample holds around 90,000 clones, more than 75% seen once. Sequenced input: blood. These TCRs come from a man aged 25-40 years in good health.

V and J are TRBV19 and TRBJ1-1; the D gene is possibly TRBD1 (5 bases). The V and J ends lost 3 bases and 6 bases respectively, with 14 bases between them. Germline V gene data show CDR1 as LNHDA and CDR2 as SQIVND (reference sequence). CDR3 length equals 14 residues. Here the CDR3 reads CASSIGALQPEAFF. CDR3 coding DNA: TGTGCCAGTAGTATTGGGGCCCTACAGCCTGAAGCTTTCTTT.

The chain employs TRBV28 and TRBJ1-2; no reliable D call. The CDR3 is 11 residues long. Germline V CDR1 and CDR2: MDHEN, SYDVKM. Trimming pared 8 bases from V and 8 bases from J, leaving 12 bases between. This CDR3 is CASGSRGGYTF. CDR3 DNA sequence: TGTGCCAGCGGATCCCGAGGGGGCTACACCTTC.

Only a few counts were recorded for this clone. Other DNA sequences from this sample encode an identical CDR3 as well. The V gene is TRBV11-2, the J gene TRBJ1-5; 7 bases agree with TRBD1. The V segment lost 1 base and the J segment 2 bases; nucleotides outside the gene matches: 2. This CDR3 has 15 residues. Germline loops: CDR1 SGHAT, CDR2 FQNNGV. DNA for the CDR3: TGTGCCAGCAGCTTAGGAGGACAGGGCAATCAGCCCCAGCATTTT. Its protein is CASSLGGQGNQPQHF.

The chain carries TRBV3-1 (or the pseudogene TRBV3-2) and TRBJ2-5; no clear D. Germline values: CDR1 LGHDT, CDR2 YNNKEL (reference sequence). The V gene lost 5 bases and the J gene lost 7 bases, with 11 bases spanning the gap. There are 12 residues in the CDR3. CDR3 residues: CASSENRGTQYF. Here the CDR3 DNA reads TGTGCCAGCAGCGAAAACAGAGGGACCCAGTACTTC.

V and J are TRBV15 and TRBJ1-4; D ambiguous. The CDR3 loop spans 14 amino acids. V gave up 0 bases and J gave up 4 bases, with 6 bases separating them. Germline V gene sequence: CDR1 LNHNV, CDR2 YYDKDF (reference sequence). CDR3 region: CATSRDRYNEKLFF. The CDR3 DNA reads as TGTGCCACCAGCAGAGACAGGTATAATGAAAAACTGTTTTTT.

The chain couples TRBV10-3 to TRBJ2-2; the match to TRBD2 covers 8 bases. CDR1 ENHRY and CDR2 SYGVKD come from the germline V gene. The V segment lost 10 bases and the J segment 2 bases; nucleotides outside the gene matches: 12. CDR3 length equals 16 residues. The CDR3 loop is CATWGPAGVNTGELFF. The CDR3 bases are TGTGCCACTTGGGGTCCAGCGGGGGTTAACACCGGGGAGCTGTTTTTT.

The gene calls are TRBV6-5 and TRBJ2-7, with TRBD1 matching 11 bases. J gave up 5 bases and V 6 bases, and 6 bases lay outside the gene matches. This CDR3 is 14 amino acids long. Germline lookup yields CDR1 MNHEY and CDR2 SVGAGI. The CDR3 nucleotides read TGTGCCAGCAGCCGAGGACAGGGGGCACACGAGCAGTACGTC. It specifies CASSRGQGAHEQYV.

In this sample, this clone turned up once. J is TRBJ2-3 and V is TRBV6-5; TRBD1 is a possible D gene (5 bases). Trimming shortened V by 2 bases and J by 2 bases, and 14 bases separated the two germline ends. CDR3 length: 16 residues. Germline lookup yields CDR1 MNHEY and CDR2 SVGAGI. The CDR3 loop is CASSYGASLYTDTQYF. The CDR3 DNA is TGTGCCAGCAGTTACGGGGCCAGCCTATACACAGATACGCAGTATTTT.

V usage is TRBV7-2 and J usage is TRBJ2-1, with TRBD1 matching over 8 bases. Germline assignment: CDR1 SGHTA and CDR2 FQGNSA. J was trimmed by 1 base and V by 5 bases; bases with no gene match: 4. The CDR3 is 15 residues long. The CDR3 spells CASSLGQGSYNEQFF. CDR3 nucleotide sequence: TGTGCCAGCAGCCTCGGACAGGGATCCTACAATGAGCAGTTCTTC.